This T cell receptor beta chain was recorded in a study of blood T cell repertoires in COVID-19 (dated by TCRdb to the early 2020s). About the full investigation: Collaborator samples came from the United States, Italy and Spain and covered acute and convalescent phases of COVID-19. The prospective study material was composed of cDNA or gDNA derived from T cells, B-cell-depleted T cells, or PBMCs. Subjects who had been exposed to COVID-19, were actively infected with it, or had recovered from it provided the deeply sampled blood TCRbeta repertoires that made up the dataset. The repertoires were made available in a free public database intended to serve as a resource for research on the immune response to SARS-CoV-2. Samples were obtained from the ongoing ImmuneRACE study (first 160 participants) and from approximately 1,200 subjects provided by 6 global collaborators. Sample metadata almost always included a de-identified subject ID, COVID-19 status, age in years and sex. Where available, HLA class I and class II types were obtained from metadata supplied by the sample provider rather than from assay-based typing. Paper-wide results and their limitations: How much clinical and demographic metadata was included differed by source and by participant, and the metadata was provided uncurated.

The CDR3 starts with the cysteine, ends with the phenylalanine, and has 14 residues. The only DNA kept is the CDR3, 42 bases in frame from the first base. The immunoSEQ Assay, a bias-controlled multiplex PCR, was used to amplify TCRbeta CDR3 regions from genomic DNA. The study's processing was this. The number of nucleated cells in each sample was estimated by amplification of reference gene primers within the assay. To quantify the absolute abundance of each unique TCRbeta CDR3 rearrangement, sequence reads were collapsed and filtered. For each sample, productive Simpson clonality was calculated as the square root of Simpson's diversity index across productive rearrangements. The immuneACCESS repertoire file appears here via TCRdb, limited to in-frame rearrangements. These files lack a portion of the clones; in checked studies, under half of the deficit traces to unresolved V genes, and the cause of the others is not known. The DNA gave D and trimming, while V, J and clone size come from that table. The sample table contains approximately 210,000 clones; only one count was recorded for approximately 83% of them. Of the sample, roughly 3.5% falls within the top ten clones.

Enrolling through a virtual design, the prospective study's participants ranged in age from roughly 18 to 89 years and lived across approximately 25 United States geographic areas. In the prospective study, cohorts were assigned on the basis of participant-reported clinical history obtained from a screening survey and a study questionnaire. ImmuneRACE Cohort 3 recovered participants were defined by two consecutive negative NP/OP PCR tests, healthcare professional clearance, or symptom resolution. In the prospective study, whole blood, serum and a nasopharyngeal or oropharyngeal swab were collected from each participant by mobile phlebotomists. Participants in the prospective study had the option to provide additional blood draws and questionnaires over an approximately 2-month period. Before DNA extraction, prospective study blood samples were shipped either frozen or at room temperature. Details on this clone: What antigen it recognizes has not been identified. The input lacks base qualities; no much larger clone sits a single base away.

The chain is made from TRBV21-1 and TRBJ1-2; no DNA check was done on the table's D call, TRBD1. TRBV21-1 is noted as a pseudogene. The TCR comes from a woman aged 55 to 70 who had recovered from COVID-19. Sequencing was done on a sample of PBMCs or T cells enriched from blood (not recorded which). The DNA sequence is given as TGTGCCAGCAGCGGCCAGGACAGGGACCATGGCTACACCTTC. Its protein product is CASSGQDRDHGYTF.